The 6 T cell receptor beta chains listed next were all sequenced from one sample in a study of blood T cell repertoires in COVID-19. The data were produced by immunoSEQ multiplex PCR, yet TCRdb's version contains in-frame clones alone and is incomplete. The profile covers roughly 310,000 clones, with over 75% appearing a single time and under 5% taken by the ten largest. The sample comprised peripheral blood. The source is a woman aged 45-65 years with active or convalescent COVID-19.

J is TRBJ1-2 and V is TRBV6-5; no clear D. Germline V gene sequence: CDR1 MNHEY, CDR2 SVGAGI. V dropped 6 bases and J dropped 2 bases, with 10 bases sitting between them. The CDR3 spans 13 residues. CDR3 region: CASSPTKNYGYTF. The CDR3 DNA reads TGTGCCAGCAGCCCCACTAAGAACTATGGCTACACCTTC.

The chain joins TRBV13 to TRBJ2-7, with D tentatively TRBD2 (7 bases). Trimming shortened V by 5 bases and J by 2 bases, and 16 bases separated the two germline ends. Germline V gene sequence: CDR1 PRHDT, CDR2 FYEKMQ (reference sequence). The CDR3 spans 15 residues. The CDR3 DNA is TGTGCCAGCAGCCCTCAGACGGGGGGCGCCTACGAGCAGTACTTC. Translation gives CASSPQTGGAYEQYF. The full variable domain, rest sourced from reference TRBV13 and TRBJ2-7, is AAGVIQSPRHLIKEKRETATLKCYPIPRHDTVYWYQQGPGQDPQFLISFYEKMQSDKGSIPDRFSAQQFSDYHSELNMSSLELGDSALYFCASSPQTGGAYEQYFGPGTRLTVT.

The rearrangement joins TRBV5-5 to TRBJ2-7, with 8 bases aligning to TRBD1. The CDR3 is 16 amino acids. J gave up 0 bases and V 0 bases, and 5 bases lay outside the gene matches. CDR1 and CDR2 from the germline V gene are SGHKS and YYEKEE (reference sequence). In DNA, the CDR3 is TGTGCCAGCAGCTTGGAGGGGACAGGCAGCTCCTACGAGCAGTACTTC. This codes for CASSLEGTGSSYEQYF.

There are a few counts of this clone. The chain uses TRBV3-1 (or the pseudogene TRBV3-2) and TRBJ2-1, with a possible D match to TRBD2 (6 bases). Germline V gene lookup returns CDR1 LGHDT and CDR2 YNNKEL (reference sequence). The CDR3 length is 15 residues. V was trimmed by 0 bases and J by 2 bases, leaving 8 bases between them. CDR3 in DNA: TGTGCCAGCAGCCAAGAAGGAGGGGCCTACAATGAGCAGTTCTTC. This sequence encodes CASSQEGGAYNEQFF.

The chain links TRBV29-1 to TRBJ1-1, with D possibly TRBD1 on 5 matching bases. CDR1 SQVTM and CDR2 ANQGSEA come from the germline V gene. Trimming took 4 bases from V and 1 from J, leaving 10 bases between them. This CDR3 region has 13 residues. Here the CDR3 reads CSVVGGENTEAFF. In DNA, the CDR3 is TGCAGCGTTGTGGGGGGGGAGAACACTGAAGCTTTCTTT.

The chain recombines TRBV28 with TRBJ1-1; D is possibly TRBD1 (5 bases). Germline V gene lookup returns CDR1 MDHEN and CDR2 SYDVKM. The CDR3 length is 10 residues. The CDR3 coding sequence is TGTGTGACCGGGGGAACTGAAGCTTTCTTT. This codes for CVTGGTEAFF.